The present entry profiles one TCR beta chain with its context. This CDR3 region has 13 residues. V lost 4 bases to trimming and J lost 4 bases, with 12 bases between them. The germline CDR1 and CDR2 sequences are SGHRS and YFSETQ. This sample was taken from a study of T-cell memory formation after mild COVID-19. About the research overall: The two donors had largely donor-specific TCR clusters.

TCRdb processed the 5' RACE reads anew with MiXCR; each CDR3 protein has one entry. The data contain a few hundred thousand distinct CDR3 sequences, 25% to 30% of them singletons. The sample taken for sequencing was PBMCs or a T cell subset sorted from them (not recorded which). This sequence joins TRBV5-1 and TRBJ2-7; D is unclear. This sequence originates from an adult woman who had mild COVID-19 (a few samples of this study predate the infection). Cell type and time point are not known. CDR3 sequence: CASSPGRQYEQYF. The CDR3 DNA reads TGCGCCAGCAGCCCCGGTAGGCAATACGAGCAGTACTTC.